What follows is one TCR beta chain and its context. The antigen remains unidentified. This entry is derived from a study of shared clonotypes between healthy human individuals. Notes on the study in general: Shared across four donors were around 5% of the naive CD4 clonotypes.

The CDR3 runs to 13 residues. Germline CDR1 and CDR2: MNHNS and SASEGT. V was trimmed by 4 bases and J by 4 bases, leaving 11 bases between them. The protocol was immunoSEQ multiplex PCR, while the TCRdb copy is restricted to in-frame clones and leaves out a portion. The table shows roughly 2.5 million clones, with roughly 92% occurring only once. The donors, all of them Caucasian adults, lived in Nashville, Tennessee. The chain recombines TRBV6-1 with TRBJ2-7; D gene ambiguous. The receptor's source is a young man in good health. Sequencing input: naive CD4+ T cells sorted from blood. Described subset: CD45RA+ positively selected. The CDR3 reads CASSGRSTYEQYF. The CDR3 coding sequence is TGTGCCAGCAGTGGCCGGTCTACTTACGAGCAGTACTTC.